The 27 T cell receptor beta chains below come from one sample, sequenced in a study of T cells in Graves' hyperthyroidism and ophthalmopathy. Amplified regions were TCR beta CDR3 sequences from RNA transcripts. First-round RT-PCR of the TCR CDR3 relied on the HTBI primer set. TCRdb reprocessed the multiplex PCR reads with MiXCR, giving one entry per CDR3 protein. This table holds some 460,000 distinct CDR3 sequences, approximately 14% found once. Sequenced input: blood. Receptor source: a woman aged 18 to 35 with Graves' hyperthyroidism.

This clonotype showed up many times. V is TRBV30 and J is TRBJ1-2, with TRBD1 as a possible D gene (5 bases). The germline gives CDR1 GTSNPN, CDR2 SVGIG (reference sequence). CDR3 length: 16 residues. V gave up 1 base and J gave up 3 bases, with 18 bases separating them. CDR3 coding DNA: TGTGCCTGGAGTGATCCGTCTCGTCCGGGGCACTATGGCTACACCTTC. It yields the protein CAWSDPSRPGHYGYTF.

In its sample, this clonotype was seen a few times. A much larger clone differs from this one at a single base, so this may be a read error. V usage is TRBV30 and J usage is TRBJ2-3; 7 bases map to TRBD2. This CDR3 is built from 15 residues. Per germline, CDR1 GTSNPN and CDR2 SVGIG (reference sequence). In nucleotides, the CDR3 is TGTGCCTGGAGTGTAAGGCGGGAGATCGCAGATACGCAGTGTTTT. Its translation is CAWSVRREIADTQCF.

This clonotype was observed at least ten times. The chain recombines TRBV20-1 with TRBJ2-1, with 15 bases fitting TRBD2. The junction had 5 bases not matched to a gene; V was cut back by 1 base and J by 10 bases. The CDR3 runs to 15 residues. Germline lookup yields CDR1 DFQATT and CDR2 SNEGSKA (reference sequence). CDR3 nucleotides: TGCAGTGCTAGAGGGACTAGCGGGGGGGCGGAGGAGCAGTTCTTC. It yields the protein CSARGTSGGAEEQFF.

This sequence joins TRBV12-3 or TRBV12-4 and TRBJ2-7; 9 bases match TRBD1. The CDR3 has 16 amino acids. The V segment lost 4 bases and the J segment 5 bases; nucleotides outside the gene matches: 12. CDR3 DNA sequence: TGTGCCAGCAGTTCACTCCCCGGGACAGGGATGCACGAGCAGTACTTC. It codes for CASSSLPGTGMHEQYF.

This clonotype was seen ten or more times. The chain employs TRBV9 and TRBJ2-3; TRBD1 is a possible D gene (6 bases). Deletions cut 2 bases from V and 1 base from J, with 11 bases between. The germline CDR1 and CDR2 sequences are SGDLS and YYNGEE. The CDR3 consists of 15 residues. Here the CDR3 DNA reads TGTGCCAGCAGCGTCTCAGGGGACCGCACAGATACGCAGTATTTT. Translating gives CASSVSGDRTDTQYF.

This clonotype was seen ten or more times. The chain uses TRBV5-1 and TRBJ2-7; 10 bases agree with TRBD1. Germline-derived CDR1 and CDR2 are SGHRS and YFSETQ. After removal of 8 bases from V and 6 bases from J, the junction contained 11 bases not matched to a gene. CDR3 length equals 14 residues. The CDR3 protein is CASRRDRGSGEQYF. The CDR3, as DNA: TGCGCCAGTCGCCGGGACAGGGGCTCGGGCGAGCAGTACTTC.

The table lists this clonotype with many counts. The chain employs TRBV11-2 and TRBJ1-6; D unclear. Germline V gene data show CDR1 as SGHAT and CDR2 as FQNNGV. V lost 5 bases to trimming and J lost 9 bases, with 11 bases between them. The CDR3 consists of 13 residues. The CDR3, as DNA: TGTGCCAGCAGCCTGTCCGCCCCTTCACCCCTCCACTTT. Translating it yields CASSLSAPSPLHF.

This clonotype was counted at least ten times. CDR3 protein: CAISDRRGQSYGYTF. In DNA form, the CDR3 reads TGTGCCATCAGTGATAGGAGGGGGCAGAGCTATGGCTACACCTTC. This sequence joins TRBV10-3 and TRBJ1-2; TRBD1 agrees at 7 bases. Per the germline V gene, CDR1 is ENHRY and CDR2 is SYGVKD. This CDR3 has 15 residues. The V gene end was trimmed by 3 bases and the J gene end by 4 bases; junction bases not matched to a gene: 8.

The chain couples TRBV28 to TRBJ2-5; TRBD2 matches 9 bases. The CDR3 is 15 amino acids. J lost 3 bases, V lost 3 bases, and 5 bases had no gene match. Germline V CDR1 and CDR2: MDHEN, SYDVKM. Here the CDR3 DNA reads TGTGCCAGCAGTTTTGGCGCTAGCGGGAAAGAGACCCAGTACTTC. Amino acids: CASSFGASGKETQYF.

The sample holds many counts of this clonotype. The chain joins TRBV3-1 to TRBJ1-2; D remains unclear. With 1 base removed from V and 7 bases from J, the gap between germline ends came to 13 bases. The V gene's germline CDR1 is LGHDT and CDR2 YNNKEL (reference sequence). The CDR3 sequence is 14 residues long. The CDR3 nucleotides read TGTGCCAGCAGCCAAGTGGATCAGTCGCGTGGCTACACCTTC. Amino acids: CASSQVDQSRGYTF.

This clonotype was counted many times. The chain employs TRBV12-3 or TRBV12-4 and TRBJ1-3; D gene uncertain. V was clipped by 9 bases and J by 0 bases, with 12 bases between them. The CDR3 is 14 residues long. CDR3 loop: CASFKSPSGNTIYF. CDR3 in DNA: TGTGCCAGTTTTAAAAGTCCCTCTGGAAACACCATATATTTT.

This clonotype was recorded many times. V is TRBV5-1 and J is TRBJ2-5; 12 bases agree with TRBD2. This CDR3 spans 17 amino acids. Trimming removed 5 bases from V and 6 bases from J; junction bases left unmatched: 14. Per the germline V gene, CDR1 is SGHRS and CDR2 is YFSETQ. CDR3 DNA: TGCGCCAGCAGACCTCCGGGGCTAGCGGGAGGGCCCCAGACCCAGTACTTC. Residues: CASRPPGLAGGPQTQYF. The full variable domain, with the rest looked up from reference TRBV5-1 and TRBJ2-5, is KAGVTQTPRYLIKTRGQQVTLSCSPISGHRSVSWYQQTPGQGLQFLFEYFSETQRNKGNFPGRFSGRQFSNSRSEMNVSTLELGDSALYLCASRPPGLAGGPQTQYFGPGTRLLVL.

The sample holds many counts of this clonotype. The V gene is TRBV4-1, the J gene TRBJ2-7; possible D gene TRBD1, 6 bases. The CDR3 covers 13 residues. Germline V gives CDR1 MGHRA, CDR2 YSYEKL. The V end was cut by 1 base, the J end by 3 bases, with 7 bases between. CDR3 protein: CASSQGTVYEQYF. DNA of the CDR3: TGCGCCAGCAGCCAAGGGACAGTCTACGAGCAGTACTTC.

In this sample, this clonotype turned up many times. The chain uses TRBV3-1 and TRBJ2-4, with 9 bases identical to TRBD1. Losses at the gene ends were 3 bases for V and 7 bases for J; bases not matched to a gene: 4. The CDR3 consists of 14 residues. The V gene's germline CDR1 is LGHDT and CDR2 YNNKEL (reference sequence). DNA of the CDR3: TGTGCCAGCAGCCACAGGACAGGGGACAACATTCAGTACTTC. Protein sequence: CASSHRTGDNIQYF.

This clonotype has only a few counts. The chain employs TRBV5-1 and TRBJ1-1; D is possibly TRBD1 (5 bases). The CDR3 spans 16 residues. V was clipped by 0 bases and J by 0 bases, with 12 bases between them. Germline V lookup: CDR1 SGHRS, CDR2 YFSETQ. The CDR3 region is CASSLGLSGLNTEAFF. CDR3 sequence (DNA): TGCGCCAGCAGCTTGGGCCTCTCGGGACTGAACACTGAAGCTTTCTTT. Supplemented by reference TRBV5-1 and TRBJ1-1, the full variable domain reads KAGVTQTPRYLIKTRGQQVTLSCSPISGHRSVSWYQQTPGQGLQFLFEYFSETQRNKGNFPGRFSGRQFSNSRSEMNVSTLELGDSALYLCASSLGLSGLNTEAFFGQGTRLTVV.

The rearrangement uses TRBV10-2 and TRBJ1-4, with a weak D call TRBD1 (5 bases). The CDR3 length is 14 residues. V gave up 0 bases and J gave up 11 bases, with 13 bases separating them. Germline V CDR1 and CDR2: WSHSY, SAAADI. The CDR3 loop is CASSESESGGKLFF. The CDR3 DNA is TGCGCCAGCAGTGAGTCAGAGTCTGGGGGGAAACTGTTTTTT.

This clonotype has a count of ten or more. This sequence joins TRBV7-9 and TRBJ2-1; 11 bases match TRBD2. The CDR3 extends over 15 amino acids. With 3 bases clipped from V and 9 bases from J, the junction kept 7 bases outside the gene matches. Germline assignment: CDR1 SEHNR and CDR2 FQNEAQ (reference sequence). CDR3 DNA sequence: TGTGCCAGCAGCTTTTTAGCGGGAGGGCCTAGTGAGCAGTTCTTC. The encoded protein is CASSFLAGGPSEQFF.

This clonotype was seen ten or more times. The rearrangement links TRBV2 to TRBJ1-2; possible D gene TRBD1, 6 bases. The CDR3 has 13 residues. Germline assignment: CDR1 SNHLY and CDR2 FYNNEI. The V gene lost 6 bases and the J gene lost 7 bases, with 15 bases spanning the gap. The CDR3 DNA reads TGTGCCAGCAGCCAAACAGGGTTGCGTGGCTACACCTTC. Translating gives CASSQTGLRGYTF.

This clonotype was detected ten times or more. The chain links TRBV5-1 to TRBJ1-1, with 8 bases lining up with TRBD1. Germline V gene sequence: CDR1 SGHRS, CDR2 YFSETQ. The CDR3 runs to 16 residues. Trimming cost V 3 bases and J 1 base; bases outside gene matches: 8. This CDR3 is CASSWAGTGGNTEAFF. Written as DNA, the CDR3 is TGCGCCAGCAGCTGGGCCGGGACAGGTGGGAACACTGAAGCTTTCTTT.

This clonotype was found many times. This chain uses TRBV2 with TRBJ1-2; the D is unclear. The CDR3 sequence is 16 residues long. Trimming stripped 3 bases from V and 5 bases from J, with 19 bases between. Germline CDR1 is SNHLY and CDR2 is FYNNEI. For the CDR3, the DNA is TGTGCCAGCAGTGAGTTCAGGCAGAGTTCCTTATATGGCTACACCTTC. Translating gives CASSEFRQSSLYGYTF.

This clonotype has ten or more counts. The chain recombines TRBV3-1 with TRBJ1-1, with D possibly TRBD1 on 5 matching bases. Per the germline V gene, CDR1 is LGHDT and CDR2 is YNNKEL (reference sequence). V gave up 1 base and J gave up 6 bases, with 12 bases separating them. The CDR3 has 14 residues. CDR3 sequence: CASSQGRGWAEAFF. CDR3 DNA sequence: TGTGCCAGCAGCCAAGGGAGGGGTTGGGCTGAAGCTTTCTTT.

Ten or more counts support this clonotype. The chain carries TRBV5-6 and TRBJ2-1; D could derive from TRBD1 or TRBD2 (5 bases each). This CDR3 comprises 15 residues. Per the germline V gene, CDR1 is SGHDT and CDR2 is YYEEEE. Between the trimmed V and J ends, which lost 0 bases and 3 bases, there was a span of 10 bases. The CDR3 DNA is TGTGCCAGCAGCTTGGTCGGGGCGCGCTACAATGAGCAGTTCTTC. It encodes CASSLVGARYNEQFF.

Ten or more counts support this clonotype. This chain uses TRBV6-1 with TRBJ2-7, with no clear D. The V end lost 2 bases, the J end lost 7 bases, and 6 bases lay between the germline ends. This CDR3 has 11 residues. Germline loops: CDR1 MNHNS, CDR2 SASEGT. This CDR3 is CASSESWEQYF. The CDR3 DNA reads TGTGCCAGCAGTGAAAGTTGGGAGCAGTACTTC.

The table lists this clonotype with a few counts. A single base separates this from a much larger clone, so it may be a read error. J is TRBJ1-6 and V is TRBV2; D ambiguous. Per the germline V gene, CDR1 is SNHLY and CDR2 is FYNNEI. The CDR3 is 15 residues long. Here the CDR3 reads CASSNAAETNSPFHF. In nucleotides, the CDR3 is TGTGCCAGCTCCAATGCGGCGGAGACCAATTCACCCTTCCACTTT.

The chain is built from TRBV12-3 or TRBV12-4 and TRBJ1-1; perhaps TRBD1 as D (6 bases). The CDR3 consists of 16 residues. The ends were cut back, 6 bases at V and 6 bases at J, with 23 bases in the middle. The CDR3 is CASSPYPDRKSAEAFF. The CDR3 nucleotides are TGTGCCAGCAGCCCTTACCCCGACAGGAAGTCCGCTGAAGCTTTCTTT.

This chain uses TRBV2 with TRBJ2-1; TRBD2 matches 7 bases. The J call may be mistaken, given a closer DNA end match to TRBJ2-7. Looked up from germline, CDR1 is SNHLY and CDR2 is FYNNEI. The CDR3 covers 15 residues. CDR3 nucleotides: TGTGCCAGCAGGACTAGGTGGGAGGGTTACAATGAGCAGTACTTC. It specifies CASRTRWEGYNEQYF.

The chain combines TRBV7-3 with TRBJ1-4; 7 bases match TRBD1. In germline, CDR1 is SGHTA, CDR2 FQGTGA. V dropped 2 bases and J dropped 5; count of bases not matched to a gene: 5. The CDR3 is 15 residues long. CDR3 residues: CASSLAPGQNEKLFF. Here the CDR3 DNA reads TGTGCCAGCAGCTTAGCTCCGGGACAGAATGAAAAACTGTTTTTT.